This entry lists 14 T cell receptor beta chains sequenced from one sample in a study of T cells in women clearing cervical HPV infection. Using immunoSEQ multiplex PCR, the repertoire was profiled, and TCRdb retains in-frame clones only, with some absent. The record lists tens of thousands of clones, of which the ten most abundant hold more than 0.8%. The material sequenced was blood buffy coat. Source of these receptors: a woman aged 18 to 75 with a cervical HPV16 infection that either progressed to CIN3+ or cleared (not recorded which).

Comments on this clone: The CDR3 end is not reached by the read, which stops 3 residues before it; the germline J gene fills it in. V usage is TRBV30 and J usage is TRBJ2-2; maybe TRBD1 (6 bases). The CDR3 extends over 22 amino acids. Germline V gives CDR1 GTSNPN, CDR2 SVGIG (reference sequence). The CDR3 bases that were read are TGTGCCTGGAGTGTACCAGAACTGGAGTGTACCAAGGAAGTGACAGGAAATTCACCG. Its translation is CAWSVPELECTKEVTGNSP. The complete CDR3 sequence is CAWSVPELECTKEVTGNSPLFF.

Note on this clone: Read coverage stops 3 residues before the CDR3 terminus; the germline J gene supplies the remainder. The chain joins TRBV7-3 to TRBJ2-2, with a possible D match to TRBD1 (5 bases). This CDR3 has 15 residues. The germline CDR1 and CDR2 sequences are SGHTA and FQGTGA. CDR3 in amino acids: CASSPTLGGANVLFF. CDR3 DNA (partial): TGTGCCAGCAGCCCTACCCTCGGTGGGGCCAACGTG.

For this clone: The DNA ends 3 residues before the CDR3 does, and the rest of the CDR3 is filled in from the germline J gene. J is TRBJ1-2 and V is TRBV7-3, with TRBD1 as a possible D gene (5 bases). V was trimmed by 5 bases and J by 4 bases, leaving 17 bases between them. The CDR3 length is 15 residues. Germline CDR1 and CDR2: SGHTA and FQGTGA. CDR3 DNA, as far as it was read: TGTGCCAGCAGCCCAAGTCAATGGGGCGTCTATGGC. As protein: CASSPSQWGVYG. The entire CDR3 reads CASSPSQWGVYGYTF. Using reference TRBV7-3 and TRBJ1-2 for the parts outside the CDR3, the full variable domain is GAGVSQTPSNKVTEKGKYVELRCDPISGHTALYWYRQSLGQGPEFLIYFQGTGAADDSGLPNDRFFAVRPEGSVSTLKIQRTERGDSAVYLCASSPSQWGVYGYTFGSGTRLTVV.

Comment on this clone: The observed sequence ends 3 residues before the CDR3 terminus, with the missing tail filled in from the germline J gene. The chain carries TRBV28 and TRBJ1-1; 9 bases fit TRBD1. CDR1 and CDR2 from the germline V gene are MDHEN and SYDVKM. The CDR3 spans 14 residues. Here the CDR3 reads CASSSRFRTGDAFF. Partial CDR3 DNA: TGTGCCAGCAGTTCAAGGTTCAGGACAGGGGAC.

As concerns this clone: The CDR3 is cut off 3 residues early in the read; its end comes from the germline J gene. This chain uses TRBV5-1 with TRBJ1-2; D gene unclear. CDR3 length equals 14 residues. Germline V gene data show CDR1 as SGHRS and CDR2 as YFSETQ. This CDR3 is CASSLEGQRADYTF. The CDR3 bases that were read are TGCGCCAGCAGCTTGGAGGGTCAGAGGGCCGAC. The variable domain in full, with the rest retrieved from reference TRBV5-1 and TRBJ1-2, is KAGVTQTPRYLIKTRGQQVTLSCSPISGHRSVSWYQQTPGQGLQFLFEYFSETQRNKGNFPGRFSGRQFSNSRSEMNVSTLELGDSALYLCASSLEGQRADYTFGSGTRLTVV.

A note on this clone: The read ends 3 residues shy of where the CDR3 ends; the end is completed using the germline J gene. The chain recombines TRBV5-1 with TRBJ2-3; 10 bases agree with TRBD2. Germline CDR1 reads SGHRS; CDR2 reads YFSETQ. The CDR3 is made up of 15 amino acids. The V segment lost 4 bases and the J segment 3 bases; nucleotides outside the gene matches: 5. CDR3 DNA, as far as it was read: TGCGCCAGCAGCGAGGGACTAGCGTATACAGATACG. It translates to CASSEGLAYTDT. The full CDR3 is CASSEGLAYTDTQYF.

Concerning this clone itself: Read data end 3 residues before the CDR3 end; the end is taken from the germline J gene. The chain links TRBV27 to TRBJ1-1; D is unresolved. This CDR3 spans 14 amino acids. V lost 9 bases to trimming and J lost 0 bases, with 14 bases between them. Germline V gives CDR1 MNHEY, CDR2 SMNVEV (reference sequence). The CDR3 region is CARCLGRMNTEAFF. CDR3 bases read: TGTGCCAGGTGCCTAGGTAGGATGAACACTGAA.

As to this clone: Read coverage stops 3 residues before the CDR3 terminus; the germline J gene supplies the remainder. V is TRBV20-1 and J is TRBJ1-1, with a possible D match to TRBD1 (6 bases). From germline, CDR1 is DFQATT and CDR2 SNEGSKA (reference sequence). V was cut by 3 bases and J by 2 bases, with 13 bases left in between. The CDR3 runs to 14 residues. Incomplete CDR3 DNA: TGCAGTGCTAGGGGCCCGGGACAAAACACTGAA. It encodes CSARGPGQNTE. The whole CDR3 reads CSARGPGQNTEAFF.

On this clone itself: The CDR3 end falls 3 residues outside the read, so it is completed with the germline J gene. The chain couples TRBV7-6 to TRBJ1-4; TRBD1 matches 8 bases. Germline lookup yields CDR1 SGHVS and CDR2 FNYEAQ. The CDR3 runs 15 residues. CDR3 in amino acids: CASSEGQGENSPLFF. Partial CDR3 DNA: TGTGCCAGCAGCGAAGGACAGGGCGAGAATTCACCA.

The part of the CDR3 DNA that was read is TGCGCCAGCAGCTTTGAAGGGGTGGGTGAG. Its translation: CASSFEGVGE. The CDR3 as a whole reads CASSFEGVGEQFF. The rearrangement uses TRBV5-1 and TRBJ2-1, with a tentative D call TRBD1 (5 bases). From the germline J gene comes the end of the CDR3, since the read stops 3 residues before it. Germline CDR1 SGHRS, CDR2 YFSETQ. Deletions cut 2 bases from V and 9 bases from J, with 12 bases between. This CDR3 has 13 amino acids.

CDR3 DNA (partial): TGTGCCAGCGGACTAGCGGGGGTAGATACG. Its translation: CASGLAGVDT. The whole CDR3 protein reads CASGLAGVDTQYF. This chain joins TRBV4-2 and TRBJ2-3, with 13 bases that match TRBD2. The read falls 3 residues short of the CDR3 end, and the missing part is taken from the germline J gene. CDR1 and CDR2 (germline): LGHNA, YNFKEQ. Trimming removed 8 bases from V and 5 bases from J; junction bases left unmatched: 1. CDR3 length equals 13 residues.

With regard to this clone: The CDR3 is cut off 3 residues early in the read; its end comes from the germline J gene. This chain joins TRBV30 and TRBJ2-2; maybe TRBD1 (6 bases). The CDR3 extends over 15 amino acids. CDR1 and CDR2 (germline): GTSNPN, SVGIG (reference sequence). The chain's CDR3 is CAWSADQGPNEKLFF. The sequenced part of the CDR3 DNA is TGTGCCTGGAGTGCCGACCAGGGGCCAAATGAAAAG. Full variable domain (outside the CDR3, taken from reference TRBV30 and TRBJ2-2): SQTIHQWPATLVQPVGSPLSLECTVEGTSNPNLYWYRQAAGRGLQLLFYSVGIGQISSEVPQNLSASRPQDRQFILSSKKLLLSDSGFYLCAWSADQGPNEKLFFGEGSRLTVL.

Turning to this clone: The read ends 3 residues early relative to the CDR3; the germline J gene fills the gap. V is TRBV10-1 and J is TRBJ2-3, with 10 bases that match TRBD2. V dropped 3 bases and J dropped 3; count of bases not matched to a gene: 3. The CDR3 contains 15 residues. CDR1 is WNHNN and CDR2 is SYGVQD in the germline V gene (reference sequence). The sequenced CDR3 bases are TGCGCCAGCAGTGACCTAGCGGGGGTGACAGATACG. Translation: CASSDLAGVTDT. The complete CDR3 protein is CASSDLAGVTDTQYF.

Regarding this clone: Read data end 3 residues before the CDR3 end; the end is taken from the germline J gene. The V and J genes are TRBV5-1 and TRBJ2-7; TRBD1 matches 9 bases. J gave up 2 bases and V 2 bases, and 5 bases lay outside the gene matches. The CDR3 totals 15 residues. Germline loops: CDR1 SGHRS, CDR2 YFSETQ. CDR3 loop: CASSLPGQGTYEQYF. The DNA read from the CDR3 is TGCGCCAGCAGCTTACCGGGACAGGGTACCTACGAG.